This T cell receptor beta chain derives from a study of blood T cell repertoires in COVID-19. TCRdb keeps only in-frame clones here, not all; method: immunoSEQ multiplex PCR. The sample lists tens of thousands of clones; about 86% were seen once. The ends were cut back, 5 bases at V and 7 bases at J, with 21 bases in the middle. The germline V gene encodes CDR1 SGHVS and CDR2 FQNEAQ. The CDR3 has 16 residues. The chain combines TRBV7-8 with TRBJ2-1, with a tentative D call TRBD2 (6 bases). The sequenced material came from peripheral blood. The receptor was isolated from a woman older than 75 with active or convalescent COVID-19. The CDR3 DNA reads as TGTGCCAGCAGCCCAACCGGGACTGCTATGGGGAATGAGCAGTTCTTC. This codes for CASSPTGTAMGNEQFF.